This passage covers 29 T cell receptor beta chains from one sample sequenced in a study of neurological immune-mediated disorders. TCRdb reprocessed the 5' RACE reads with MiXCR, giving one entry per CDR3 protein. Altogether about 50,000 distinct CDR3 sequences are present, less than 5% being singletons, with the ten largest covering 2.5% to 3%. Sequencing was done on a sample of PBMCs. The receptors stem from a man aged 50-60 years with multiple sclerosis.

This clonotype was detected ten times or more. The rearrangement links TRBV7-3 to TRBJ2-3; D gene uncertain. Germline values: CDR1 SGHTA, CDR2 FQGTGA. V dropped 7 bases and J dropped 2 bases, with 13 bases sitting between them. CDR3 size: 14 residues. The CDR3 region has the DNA TGTGCCAGCACCAAAGAGGCTGCCACAGATACGCAGTATTTT. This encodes CASTKEAATDTQYF.

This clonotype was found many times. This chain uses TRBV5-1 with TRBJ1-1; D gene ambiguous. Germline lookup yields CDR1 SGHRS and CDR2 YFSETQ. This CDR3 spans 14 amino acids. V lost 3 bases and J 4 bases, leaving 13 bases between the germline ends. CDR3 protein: CASSSGGLVTEAFF. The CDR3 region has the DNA TGCGCCAGCAGCTCGGGCGGGTTGGTCACTGAAGCTTTCTTT.

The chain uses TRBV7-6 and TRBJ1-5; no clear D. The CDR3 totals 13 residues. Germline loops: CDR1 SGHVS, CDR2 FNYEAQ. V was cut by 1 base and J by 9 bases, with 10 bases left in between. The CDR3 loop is CASSLDLGRPQHF. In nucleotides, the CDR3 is TGTGCCAGCAGCTTAGATTTAGGGCGGCCCCAGCATTTT.

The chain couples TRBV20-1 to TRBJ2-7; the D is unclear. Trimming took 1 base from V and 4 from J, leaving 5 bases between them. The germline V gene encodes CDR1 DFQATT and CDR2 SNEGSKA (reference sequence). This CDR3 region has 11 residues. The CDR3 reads CSARGAYEQYF. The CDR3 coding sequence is TGCAGTGCTAGAGGTGCTTACGAGCAGTACTTC.

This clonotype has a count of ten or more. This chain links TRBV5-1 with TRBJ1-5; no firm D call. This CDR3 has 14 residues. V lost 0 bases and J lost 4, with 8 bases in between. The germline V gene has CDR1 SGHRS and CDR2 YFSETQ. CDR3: CASSLDGVNQPQHF. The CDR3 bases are TGCGCCAGCAGCTTGGATGGAGTTAATCAGCCCCAGCATTTT.

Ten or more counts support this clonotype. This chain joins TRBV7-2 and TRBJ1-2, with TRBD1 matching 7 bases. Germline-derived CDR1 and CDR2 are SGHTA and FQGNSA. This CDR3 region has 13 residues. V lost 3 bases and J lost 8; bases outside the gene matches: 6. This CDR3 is CASSLYRGQGYTF. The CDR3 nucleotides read TGTGCCAGCAGCTTGTACAGGGGTCAGGGCTACACCTTC.

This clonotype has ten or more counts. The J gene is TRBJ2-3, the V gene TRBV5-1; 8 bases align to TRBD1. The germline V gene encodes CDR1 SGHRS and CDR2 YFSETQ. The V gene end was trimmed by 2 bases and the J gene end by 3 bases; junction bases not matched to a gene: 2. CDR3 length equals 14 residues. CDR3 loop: CASSFRQGTDTQYF. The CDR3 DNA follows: TGCGCCAGCAGCTTTCGACAGGGGACAGATACGCAGTATTTT.

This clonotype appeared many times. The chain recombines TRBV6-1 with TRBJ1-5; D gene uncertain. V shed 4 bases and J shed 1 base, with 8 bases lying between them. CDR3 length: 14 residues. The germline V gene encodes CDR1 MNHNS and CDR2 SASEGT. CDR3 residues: CASSGDRSNQPQHF. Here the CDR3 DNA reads TGTGCCAGCAGTGGGGATAGGAGCAATCAGCCCCAGCATTTT.

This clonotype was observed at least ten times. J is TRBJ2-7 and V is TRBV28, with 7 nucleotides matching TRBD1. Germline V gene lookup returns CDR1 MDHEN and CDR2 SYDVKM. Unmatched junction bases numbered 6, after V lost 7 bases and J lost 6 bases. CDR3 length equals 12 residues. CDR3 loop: CASTGTDVEQYF. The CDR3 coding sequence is TGTGCCAGCACTGGGACAGACGTCGAGCAGTACTTC. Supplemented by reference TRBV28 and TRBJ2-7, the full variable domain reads DVKVTQSSRYLVKRTGEKVFLECVQDMDHENMFWYRQDPGLGLRLIYFSYDVKMKEKGDIPEGYSVSREKKERFSLILESASTNQTSMYLCASTGTDVEQYFGPGTRLTVT.

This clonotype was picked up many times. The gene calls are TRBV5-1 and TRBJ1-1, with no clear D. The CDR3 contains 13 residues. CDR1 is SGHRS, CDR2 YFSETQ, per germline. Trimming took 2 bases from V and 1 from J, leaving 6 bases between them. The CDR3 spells CASSLQTNTEAFF. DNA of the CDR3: TGCGCCAGCAGCTTACAGACGAACACTGAAGCTTTCTTT. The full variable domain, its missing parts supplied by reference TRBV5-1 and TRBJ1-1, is KAGVTQTPRYLIKTRGQQVTLSCSPISGHRSVSWYQQTPGQGLQFLFEYFSETQRNKGNFPGRFSGRQFSNSRSEMNVSTLELGDSALYLCASSLQTNTEAFFGQGTRLTVV.

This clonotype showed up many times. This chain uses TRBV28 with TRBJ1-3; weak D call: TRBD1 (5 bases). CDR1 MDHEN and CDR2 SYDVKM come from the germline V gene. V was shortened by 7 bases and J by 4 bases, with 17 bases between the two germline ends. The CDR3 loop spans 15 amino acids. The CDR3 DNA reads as TGTGCCAGCACCGCACGTTGGGGGTCAGGAAACACCATATATTTT. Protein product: CASTARWGSGNTIYF.

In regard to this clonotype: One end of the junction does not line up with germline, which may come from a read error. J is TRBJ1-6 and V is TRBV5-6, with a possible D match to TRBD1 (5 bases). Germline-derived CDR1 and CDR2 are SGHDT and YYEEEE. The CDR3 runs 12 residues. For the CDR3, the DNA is TGTGCCAGCTACGTGCGGGGGTCACCCCTCAACTTT. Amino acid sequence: CASYVRGSPLNF. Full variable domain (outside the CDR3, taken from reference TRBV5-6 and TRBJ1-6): DAGVTQSPTHLIKTRGQQVTLRCSPKSGHDTVSWYQQALGQGPQFIFQYYEEEERQRGNFPDRFSGHQFPNYSSELNVNALLLGDSALYLCASYVRGSPLNFGNGTRLTVT.

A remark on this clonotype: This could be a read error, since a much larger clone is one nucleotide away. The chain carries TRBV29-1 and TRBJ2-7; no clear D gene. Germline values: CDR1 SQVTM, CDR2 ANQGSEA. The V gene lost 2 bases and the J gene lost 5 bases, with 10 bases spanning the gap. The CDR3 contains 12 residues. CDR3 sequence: CSVEPKSNEQYF. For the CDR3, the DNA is TGCAGCGTTGAACCAAAGTCAAACGAGCAGTACTTC.

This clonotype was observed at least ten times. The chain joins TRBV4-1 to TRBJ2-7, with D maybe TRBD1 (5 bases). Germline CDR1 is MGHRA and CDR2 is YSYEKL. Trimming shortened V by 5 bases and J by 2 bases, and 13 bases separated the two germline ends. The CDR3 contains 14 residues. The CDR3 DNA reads TGCGCCAGCAGCTCAACCCAGGGTACCTACGAGCAGTACTTC. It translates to CASSSTQGTYEQYF.

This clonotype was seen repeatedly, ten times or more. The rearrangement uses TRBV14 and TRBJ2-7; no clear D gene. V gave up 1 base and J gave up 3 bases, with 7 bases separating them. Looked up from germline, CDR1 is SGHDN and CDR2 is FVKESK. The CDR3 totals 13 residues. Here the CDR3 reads CASSQGTNYEQYF. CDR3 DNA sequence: TGTGCCAGCAGCCAAGGGACCAACTACGAGCAGTACTTC.

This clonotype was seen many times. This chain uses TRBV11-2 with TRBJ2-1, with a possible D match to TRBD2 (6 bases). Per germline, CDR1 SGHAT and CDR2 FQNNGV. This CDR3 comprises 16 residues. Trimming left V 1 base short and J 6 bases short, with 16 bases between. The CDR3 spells CASSLGFGGRGNEQFF. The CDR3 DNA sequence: TGTGCCAGCAGCTTAGGATTCGGGGGAAGGGGCAATGAGCAGTTCTTC. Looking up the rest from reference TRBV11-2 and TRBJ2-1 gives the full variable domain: EAGVAQSPRYKIIEKRQSVAFWCNPISGHATLYWYQQILGQGPKLLIQFQNNGVVDDSQLPKDRFSAERLKGVDSTLKIQPAKLEDSAVYLCASSLGFGGRGNEQFFGPGTRLTVL.

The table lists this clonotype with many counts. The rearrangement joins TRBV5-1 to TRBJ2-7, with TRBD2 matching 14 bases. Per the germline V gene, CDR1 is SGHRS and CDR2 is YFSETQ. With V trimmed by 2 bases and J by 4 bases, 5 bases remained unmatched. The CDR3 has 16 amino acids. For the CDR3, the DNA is TGCGCCAGCAGCTTCGGGACTAGCGGGAGTGGGTACGAGCAGTACTTC. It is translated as CASSFGTSGSGYEQYF.

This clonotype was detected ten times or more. As DNA, the CDR3 is TGCGCCAGCAGCAAGACTAGCGACACAGATACGCAGTATTTT. It encodes CASSKTSDTDTQYF. The V and J genes are TRBV5-1 and TRBJ2-3, with TRBD2 matching 8 bases. V lost 4 bases to trimming and J lost 2 bases; unmatched junction nucleotides: 3. CDR3 length equals 14 residues. Germline-derived CDR1 and CDR2 are SGHRS and YFSETQ.

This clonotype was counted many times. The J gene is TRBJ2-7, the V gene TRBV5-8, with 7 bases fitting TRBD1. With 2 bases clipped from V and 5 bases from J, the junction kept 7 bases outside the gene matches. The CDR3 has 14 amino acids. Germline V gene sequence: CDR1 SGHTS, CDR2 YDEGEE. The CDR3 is CASSLNRDRDEQYF. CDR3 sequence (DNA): TGTGCCAGCAGCTTAAACCGGGACAGAGACGAGCAGTACTTC.

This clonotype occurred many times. The CDR3 reads CASSYSGLGELFF. Written as DNA, the CDR3 is TGTGCCAGCAGCTACTCGGGACTCGGGGAACTGTTTTTT. The chain carries TRBV5-6 and TRBJ1-4; possible D gene TRBD1, 5 bases. Germline V gene sequence: CDR1 SGHDT, CDR2 YYEEEE. This CDR3 region has 13 residues. Trimming took 3 bases from V and 12 from J, leaving 15 bases between them.

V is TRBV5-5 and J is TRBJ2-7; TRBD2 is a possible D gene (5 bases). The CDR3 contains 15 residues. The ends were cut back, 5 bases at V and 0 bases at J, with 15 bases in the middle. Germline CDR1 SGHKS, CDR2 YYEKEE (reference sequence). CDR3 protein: CASSLSVANSYEQYF. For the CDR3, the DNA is TGTGCCAGCAGTTTGAGCGTAGCGAACTCCTACGAGCAGTACTTC.

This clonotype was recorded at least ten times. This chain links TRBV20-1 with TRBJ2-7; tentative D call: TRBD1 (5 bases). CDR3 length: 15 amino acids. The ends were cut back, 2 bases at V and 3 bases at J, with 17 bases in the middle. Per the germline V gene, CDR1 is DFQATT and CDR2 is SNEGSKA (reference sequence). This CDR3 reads CSARNRQKAIYEQYF. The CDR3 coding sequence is TGCAGTGCTAGAAATAGACAGAAGGCTATCTACGAGCAGTACTTC.

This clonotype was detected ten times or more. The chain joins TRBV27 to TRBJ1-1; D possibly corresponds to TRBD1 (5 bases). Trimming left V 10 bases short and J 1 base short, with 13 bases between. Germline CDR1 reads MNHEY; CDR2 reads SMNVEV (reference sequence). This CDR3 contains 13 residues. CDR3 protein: CATRMTANTEAFF. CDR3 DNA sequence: TGTGCCACGCGGATGACAGCGAACACTGAAGCTTTCTTT.

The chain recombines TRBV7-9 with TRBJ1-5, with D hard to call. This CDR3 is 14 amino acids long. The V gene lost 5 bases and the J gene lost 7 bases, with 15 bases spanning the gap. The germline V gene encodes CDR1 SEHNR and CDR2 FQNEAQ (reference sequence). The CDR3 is CASSSGPSKQPQHF. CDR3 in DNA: TGTGCCAGCAGCAGCGGGCCCTCGAAGCAGCCCCAGCATTTT. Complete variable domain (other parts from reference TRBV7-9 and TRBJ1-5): DTGVSQNPRHKITKRGQNVTFRCDPISEHNRLYWYRQTLGQGPEFLTYFQNEAQLEKSRLLSDRFSAERPKGSFSTLEIQRTEQGDSAMYLCASSSGPSKQPQHFGDGTRLSIL.

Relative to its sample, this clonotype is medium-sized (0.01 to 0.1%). The CDR3 is CASSQTLLAGDAGELFF. The DNA of the CDR3 is TGTGCCAGCAGCCAAACCCTACTAGCGGGAGATGCCGGGGAGCTGTTTTTT. The rearrangement joins TRBV7-9 to TRBJ2-2; 11 bases align to TRBD2. The CDR3 is 17 amino acids. Germline V lookup: CDR1 SEHNR, CDR2 FQNEAQ (reference sequence). The ends lost 5 bases at V and 6 bases at J; junction bases unmatched: 11.

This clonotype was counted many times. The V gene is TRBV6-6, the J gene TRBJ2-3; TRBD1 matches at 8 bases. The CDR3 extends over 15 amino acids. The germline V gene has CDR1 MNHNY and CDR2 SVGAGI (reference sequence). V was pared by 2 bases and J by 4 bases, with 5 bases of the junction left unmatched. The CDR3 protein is CASSYPGQGADTQYF. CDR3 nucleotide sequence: TGTGCCAGCAGTTACCCCGGACAGGGCGCAGATACGCAGTATTTT.

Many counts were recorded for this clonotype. CDR3 protein: CASSGGTGFNEQFF. The CDR3 bases are TGTGCCAGCAGCGGGGGGACAGGGTTCAATGAGCAGTTCTTC. V is TRBV5-6 and J is TRBJ2-1; 9 nucleotides line up with TRBD1. CDR1 is SGHDT and CDR2 is YYEEEE in the germline V gene. Germline trimming cut 4 bases from V and 6 bases from J; bases unmatched to any gene: 5. This CDR3 contains 14 residues.

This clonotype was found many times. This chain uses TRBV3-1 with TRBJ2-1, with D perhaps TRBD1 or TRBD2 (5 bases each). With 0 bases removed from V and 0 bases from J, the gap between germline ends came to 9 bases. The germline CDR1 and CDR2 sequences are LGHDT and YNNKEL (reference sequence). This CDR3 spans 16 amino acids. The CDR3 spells CASSQDPGSSYNEQFF. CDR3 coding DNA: TGTGCCAGCAGCCAAGATCCAGGGAGCTCCTACAATGAGCAGTTCTTC.

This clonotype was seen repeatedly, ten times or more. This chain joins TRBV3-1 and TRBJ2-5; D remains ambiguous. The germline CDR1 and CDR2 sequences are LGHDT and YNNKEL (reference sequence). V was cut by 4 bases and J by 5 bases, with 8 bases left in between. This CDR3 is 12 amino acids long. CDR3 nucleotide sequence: TGTGCCAGCAGCCCGTTATACGAGACCCAGTACTTC. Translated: CASSPLYETQYF.